This TCR beta chain was sequenced for a study of T cell changes during pregnancy in multiple sclerosis. Clones were read by immunoSEQ multiplex PCR, and TCRdb kept only the in-frame ones, dropping some. This table holds 95,000 to 100,000 clones, more than 90% found once. Material: peripheral blood, obtained in the second trimester of pregnancy. The receptor's source is a female donor with multiple sclerosis, enrolled in a pregnancy study.

Here the CDR3 reads CASSLQGARTGELFF. The CDR3 bases are TGTGCCAGCAGTTTACAAGGGGCACGGACCGGGGAGCTGTTTTTT. The rearrangement uses TRBV27 and TRBJ2-2; D might be TRBD1 (5 bases). CDR3 size: 15 residues. Trimming pared 2 bases from V and 5 bases from J, leaving 12 bases between. Germline lookup yields CDR1 MNHEY and CDR2 SMNVEV (reference sequence).